These 20 T cell receptor beta chains share one sample of origin, sequenced in a study of identical twins. TCRdb re-derived calls from the 5' RACE reads in MiXCR, one entry per CDR3 protein. The table shows 520,000 or so distinct CDR3 sequences, with approximately 22% occurring only once. This sample also belongs to another study, concerning T cells expressing NK-cell markers.

What was sequenced was CD4+ T cells sorted from blood. The receptors here all came from a woman aged 18-35 years in good health.

This clonotype has a handful of counts. V and J are TRBV3-1 and TRBJ1-4; D remains unclear. Germline values: CDR1 LGHDT, CDR2 YNNKEL (reference sequence). The germline V and J ends were trimmed by 1 base and 8 bases, with 8 bases remaining between them. The CDR3 is 13 amino acids. The chain's CDR3 is CASSQVEGEKLFF. CDR3 nucleotides: TGTGCCAGCAGCCAAGTCGAAGGGGAAAAACTGTTTTTT.

The chain has TRBV6-5 and TRBJ1-3; D unclear. Trimming cost V 0 bases and J 0 bases, with 9 bases left between them. There are 16 residues in the CDR3. Germline assignment: CDR1 MNHEY and CDR2 SVGAGI. The CDR3 is CASSYSMGSSGNTIYF. DNA for the CDR3: TGTGCCAGCAGTTACTCGATGGGGAGCTCTGGAAACACCATATATTTT.

This chain joins TRBV5-5 and TRBJ1-4; 9 nucleotides line up with TRBD1. The CDR3 consists of 16 residues. Germline lookup yields CDR1 SGHKS and CDR2 YYEKEE (reference sequence). Trimming at V came to 7 bases and at J to 6 bases, leaving 13 bases not matched to a gene. The CDR3 here is CASRATPGQGDEKLFF. The DNA of the CDR3 is TGTGCCAGCCGAGCCACACCGGGACAGGGCGATGAAAAACTGTTTTTT.

There are a few counts of this clonotype. The chain combines TRBV7-9 with TRBJ2-7; 9 bases are shared with TRBD2. After removal of 5 bases from V and 5 bases from J, the junction contained 16 bases not matched to a gene. The CDR3 has 17 amino acids. Germline lookup yields CDR1 SEHNR and CDR2 FQNEAQ (reference sequence). The CDR3 nucleotides read TGTGCCAGCAGCCGTAACCCTAGCGGGGCCCCCGCAGACGAGCAGTACTTC. The encoded protein is CASSRNPSGAPADEQYF.

The chain recombines TRBV18 with TRBJ2-7; D gene uncertain. Germline loops: CDR1 KGHSH, CDR2 LQKENI. CDR3 length: 17 residues. With 1 base removed from V and 2 bases from J, the gap between germline ends came to 18 bases. The CDR3 is CASSPRRTQVSPYEQYF. DNA for the CDR3: TGTGCCAGCTCACCACGCAGAACCCAGGTCTCCCCCTACGAGCAGTACTTC.

This clonotype was found many times. The chain joins TRBV20-1 to TRBJ1-4, with unresolved D. This CDR3 has 16 residues. CDR1 is DFQATT, CDR2 SNEGSKA, per germline (reference sequence). Between the trimmed V and J ends, which lost 1 base and 5 bases, there was a span of 17 bases. The CDR3 sequence: CSARVDGYILNEKLFF. Written as DNA, the CDR3 is TGCAGTGCTAGAGTAGACGGATACATACTAAATGAAAAACTGTTTTTT.

The V call is TRBV5-6, the J call TRBJ1-1, with 8 bases matching TRBD1. CDR3 length: 15 residues. Germline CDR1 reads SGHDT; CDR2 reads YYEEEE. The trim removed 5 bases at V and 1 base at J, leaving 7 bases unmatched. The CDR3, as DNA: TGTGCCAGCAGGCCAACCGGGACAGGGAACACTGAAGCTTTCTTT. It encodes CASRPTGTGNTEAFF.

The J gene is TRBJ2-1, the V gene TRBV10-3, with 11 bases identical to TRBD2. V shed 11 bases and J 9 bases; nucleotides not matched to a gene: 18. Per germline, CDR1 ENHRY and CDR2 SYGVKD. This CDR3 has 16 amino acids. In nucleotides, the CDR3 is TGTGCCCGGCCAGGGACTAGCGGACCAAAAATCACTGAGCAGTTCTTC. Encoded protein: CARPGTSGPKITEQFF.

The V and J genes are TRBV25-1 and TRBJ2-7; tentative D call: TRBD2 (7 bases). The germline CDR1 and CDR2 sequences are MGHDK and SYGVNS. Trimming stripped 3 bases from V and 2 bases from J, with 14 bases between. CDR3 size: 15 residues. The CDR3 DNA reads TGTGCCAGCAGTGAGGCGGGGGCTAGGACCTACGAGCAGTACTTC. It is translated as CASSEAGARTYEQYF.

This clonotype was detected ten times or more. The rearrangement uses TRBV24-1 and TRBJ2-5; D ambiguous. The V gene's germline CDR1 is KGHDR and CDR2 SFDVKD. This CDR3 is built from 13 residues. Trimming removed 3 bases at V and 3 bases at J, with 7 bases between. The CDR3 sequence is CATSDGNKETQYF. Written as DNA, the CDR3 is TGTGCCACCAGTGATGGGAACAAAGAGACCCAGTACTTC.

This clonotype was detected a few times. V usage is TRBV5-1 and J usage is TRBJ1-1, with no clear D. The V and J ends lost 4 bases and 3 bases respectively, with 4 bases between them. Per the germline V gene, CDR1 is SGHRS and CDR2 is YFSETQ. This CDR3 spans 11 amino acids. The DNA of the CDR3 is TGCGCCAGCAGCAGCGACACTGAAGCTTTCTTT. This encodes CASSSDTEAFF.

This clonotype was detected a few times. The V call is TRBV18, the J call TRBJ2-5; weak D call: TRBD1 (5 bases). The germline V gene encodes CDR1 KGHSH and CDR2 LQKENI. This CDR3 has 12 amino acids. The germline V and J ends were trimmed by 5 bases and 4 bases, with 8 bases remaining between them. The CDR3 sequence: CASSYRRETQYF. CDR3 nucleotide sequence: TGTGCCAGCTCATACAGGAGAGAGACCCAGTACTTC. The full variable domain, its missing parts supplied by reference TRBV18 and TRBJ2-5, is NAGVMQNPRHLVRRRGQEARLRCSPMKGHSHVYWYRQLPEEGLKFMVYLQKENIIDESGMPKERFSAEFPKEGPSILRIQQVVRGDSAAYFCASSYRRETQYFGPGTRLLVL.

The chain recombines TRBV7-8 with TRBJ2-2; TRBD1 might be the D (5 bases). CDR3 size: 16 residues. V was shortened by 2 bases and J by 4 bases, with 14 bases between the two germline ends. Germline CDR1 SGHVS, CDR2 FQNEAQ. The CDR3 spells CASSLRAGHLTGELFF. Written as DNA, the CDR3 is TGTGCCAGCAGCTTACGGGCCGGACATCTCACCGGGGAGCTGTTTTTT.

This clonotype was observed a few times. The V gene is TRBV5-1, the J gene TRBJ2-3, with D maybe TRBD2 (5 bases). This CDR3 has 15 residues. Germline assignment: CDR1 SGHRS and CDR2 YFSETQ. Trimming took 6 bases from V and 5 from J, leaving 19 bases between them. The chain's CDR3 is CASKGFGLSEDTQYF. DNA of the CDR3: TGCGCCAGCAAAGGCTTCGGACTGAGCGAAGATACGCAGTATTTT. Based on the CDR3 plus reference TRBV5-1 and TRBJ2-3, the full variable domain is KAGVTQTPRYLIKTRGQQVTLSCSPISGHRSVSWYQQTPGQGLQFLFEYFSETQRNKGNFPGRFSGRQFSNSRSEMNVSTLELGDSALYLCASKGFGLSEDTQYFGPGTRLTVL.

This clonotype showed up just a few times. This chain links TRBV10-3 with TRBJ2-2, with D perhaps given as TRBD1 or TRBD2 (5 bases each). The CDR3 covers 14 residues. In germline, CDR1 is ENHRY, CDR2 SYGVKD. The germline V and J ends were trimmed by 6 bases and 2 bases, with 10 bases remaining between them. The chain's CDR3 is CAISRDGNTGELFF. CDR3 nucleotide sequence: TGTGCCATCAGCCGGGACGGTAACACCGGGGAGCTGTTTTTT.

The chain combines TRBV6-6 with TRBJ2-1, with D tentatively TRBD2 (5 bases). CDR1 MNHNY and CDR2 SVGAGI come from the germline V gene (reference sequence). The CDR3 has 12 amino acids. V was trimmed by 10 bases and J by 3 bases, leaving 10 bases between them. The CDR3 loop reads CAIGEYYNEQFF. The CDR3 nucleotides are TGTGCCATCGGGGAATACTACAATGAGCAGTTCTTC.

V and J are TRBV20-1 and TRBJ2-1, with unresolved D. This CDR3 comprises 11 residues. V was pared by 6 bases and J by 6 bases, with 9 bases between. Per the germline V gene, CDR1 is DFQATT and CDR2 is SNEGSKA (reference sequence). The DNA for the CDR3 is TGCAGTGCCAACCTCGTCAATGAGCAGTTCTTC. Translation: CSANLVNEQFF.

There are a few counts of this clonotype. This chain uses TRBV24-1 with TRBJ2-3, with 12 positions matching TRBD1. The CDR3 spans 13 residues. The germline V gene encodes CDR1 KGHDR and CDR2 SFDVKD. With 10 bases clipped from V and 5 bases from J, the junction kept 3 bases outside the gene matches. In DNA, the CDR3 is TGTGCCACGGGACAGGGGGCCGGAGATACGCAGTATTTT. This codes for CATGQGAGDTQYF.

This clonotype showed up just a few times. V and J are TRBV20-1 and TRBJ2-1, with D maybe TRBD2 (6 bases). Germline values: CDR1 DFQATT, CDR2 SNEGSKA (reference sequence). This CDR3 has 14 amino acids. V lost 6 bases and J lost 0, with 12 bases in between. The CDR3, as DNA: TGCAGTGCGGGAGGTTCGGGCTCCTACAATGAGCAGTTCTTC. Amino acids: CSAGGSGSYNEQFF.

The chain combines TRBV19 with TRBJ2-3; 10 bases align to TRBD2. Germline V gene sequence: CDR1 LNHDA, CDR2 SQIVND (reference sequence). The length of the CDR3 is 16 residues. V lost 6 bases, J lost 1 base, and 7 bases stayed unmatched. CDR3 residues: CASRLAGTPRTDTQYF. The CDR3 DNA sequence: TGTGCCAGTAGACTAGCGGGGACCCCCCGCACAGATACGCAGTATTTT.